These 22 T cell receptor beta chains were all obtained from the same sample, sequenced in a study of blood T cell repertoires in COVID-19. Data came from immunoSEQ multiplex PCR; TCRdb stores just in-frame clones and leaves some out. The data contain fewer than 200,000 clones, approximately 85% of them seen just once; the ten biggest clones take up around 8.1%. Sequencing used peripheral blood. Source of these receptors: a woman aged 55 to 70 with COVID-19, enrolled during active disease.

The chain employs TRBV4-2 and TRBJ2-1; D perhaps matches TRBD2 (5 bases). V was shortened by 0 bases and J by 0 bases, with 9 bases between the two germline ends. The germline CDR1 and CDR2 sequences are LGHNA and YNFKEQ. This CDR3 contains 16 residues. CDR3 sequence (DNA): TGTGCCAGCAGCCAAGAGAAGGGAGTCTCCTACAATGAGCAGTTCTTC. It yields the protein CASSQEKGVSYNEQFF.

V is TRBV5-1 and J is TRBJ2-7, with 10 bases matching TRBD2. J gave up 3 bases and V 0 bases, and 0 bases lay outside the gene matches. The germline V gene encodes CDR1 SGHRS and CDR2 YFSETQ. CDR3 length equals 14 residues. This CDR3 is CASSLGTSGYEQYF. In DNA form, the CDR3 reads TGCGCCAGCAGCTTGGGGACTAGCGGCTACGAGCAGTACTTC.

The V call is TRBV6-2 or TRBV6-3, the J call TRBJ2-5, with a tentative D call TRBD2 (6 bases). This CDR3 is 16 amino acids long. V dropped 6 bases and J dropped 3 bases, with 20 bases sitting between them. Germline lookup yields CDR1 MNHEY and CDR2 SVGEGT. CDR3 bases: TGTGCCAGCAGCCAGCCCCTGGGACTTTTAGAAGAGACCCAGTACTTC. Translated, it gives CASSQPLGLLEETQYF.

The chain employs TRBV28 and TRBJ1-2; weak D call: TRBD1 (6 bases). Germline assignment: CDR1 MDHEN and CDR2 SYDVKM. Trimming shortened V by 3 bases and J by 4 bases, and 15 bases separated the two germline ends. CDR3 length equals 15 residues. CDR3 region: CASSFGGGVSYGYTF. CDR3 nucleotides: TGTGCCAGCAGTTTTGGGGGGGGCGTCTCCTATGGCTACACCTTC.

The V gene is TRBV6-1, the J gene TRBJ2-5, with 8 bases fitting TRBD2. CDR3 length: 15 amino acids. The germline V gene encodes CDR1 MNHNS and CDR2 SASEGT. Losses at the gene ends were 2 bases for V and 6 bases for J; bases not matched to a gene: 8. In DNA form, the CDR3 reads TGTGCCAGCAGTGAACGAGTAGCGGGGTTAAAGACCCAGTACTTC. Residues: CASSERVAGLKTQYF.

V gene TRBV6-1 combines with J gene TRBJ2-7, with 8 nucleotides matching TRBD2. J gave up 3 bases and V 2 bases, and 9 bases lay outside the gene matches. Germline V gene data show CDR1 as MNHNS and CDR2 as SASEGT. CDR3 size: 16 residues. The DNA for the CDR3 is TGTGCCAGCAGTGAATTTAGCGGGAAGGGTAGCTACGAGCAGTACTTC. This gives the protein CASSEFSGKGSYEQYF.

This clone was detected only once. This chain connects TRBV9 to TRBJ2-2; TRBD1 aligns across 8 bases. The CDR3 spans 16 residues. The germline CDR1 and CDR2 sequences are SGDLS and YYNGEE. V gave up 0 bases and J gave up 4 bases; unmatched junction bases: 5. The CDR3 DNA follows: TGTGCCAGCAGCGTAGCGCAGGGGGCGCCCACCGGGGAGCTGTTTTTT. Protein: CASSVAQGAPTGELFF.

This chain connects TRBV5-1 to TRBJ1-1; the D is unclear. Between the trimmed V and J ends, which lost 3 bases and 10 bases, there was a span of 16 bases. Germline-derived CDR1 and CDR2 are SGHRS and YFSETQ. CDR3 size: 13 residues. This CDR3 is CASSSLDTDRAFF. The CDR3 DNA follows: TGCGCCAGCAGCTCGCTCGACACCGACCGAGCTTTCTTT. The variable domain in full, completed from reference TRBV5-1 and TRBJ1-1, reads KAGVTQTPRYLIKTRGQQVTLSCSPISGHRSVSWYQQTPGQGLQFLFEYFSETQRNKGNFPGRFSGRQFSNSRSEMNVSTLELGDSALYLCASSSLDTDRAFFGQGTRLTVV.

The genes are TRBV7-9 and TRBJ1-1, with D uncertain. The CDR3 has 13 amino acids. Germline CDR1 SEHNR, CDR2 FQNEAQ (reference sequence). V lost 5 bases and J 1 base, leaving 8 bases between the germline ends. The CDR3 coding sequence is TGTGCCAGCAGCCCGGACTGGAACACTGAAGCTTTCTTT. This encodes CASSPDWNTEAFF. The variable domain in full, completed from reference TRBV7-9 and TRBJ1-1, reads DTGVSQNPRHKITKRGQNVTFRCDPISEHNRLYWYRQTLGQGPEFLTYFQNEAQLEKSRLLSDRFSAERPKGSFSTLEIQRTEQGDSAMYLCASSPDWNTEAFFGQGTRLTVV.

The chain couples TRBV21-1 to TRBJ2-1; the table's D call of TRBD1 was not tested on the DNA. TRBV21-1 is noted as a pseudogene. This CDR3 is 16 amino acids long. CDR3 region: CASSKGAETGEYEQFF. The CDR3 DNA sequence: TGTGCCAGCAGCAAAGGAGCAGAGACAGGGGAATATGAGCAGTTCTTC.

The V and J genes are TRBV9 and TRBJ2-6; possibly TRBD1 for D (5 bases). Trimming cost V 0 bases and J 0 bases, with 13 bases left between them. Germline-derived CDR1 and CDR2 are SGDLS and YYNGEE. This CDR3 comprises 18 residues. CDR3 bases: TGTGCCAGCAGCGTAGGGGGCAGGTTGTCCTCTGGGGCCAACGTCCTGACTTTC. Translation gives CASSVGGRLSSGANVLTF.

The chain joins TRBV28 to TRBJ1-5; D remains ambiguous. V was clipped by 3 bases and J by 7 bases, with 13 bases between them. In germline, CDR1 is MDHEN, CDR2 SYDVKM. This CDR3 region has 14 residues. The CDR3 bases are TGTGCCAGCAGTTTTCTTGCCGGGAACCAGCCCCAGCATTTT. This encodes CASSFLAGNQPQHF.

V usage is TRBV19 and J usage is TRBJ1-2; possibly TRBD1 for D (5 bases). CDR3 length: 14 amino acids. CDR1 and CDR2 (germline): LNHDA, SQIVND (reference sequence). V lost 3 bases and J 4 bases, leaving 12 bases between the germline ends. The CDR3 here is CASSILLGGYGYTF. The CDR3 DNA sequence: TGTGCCAGTAGTATCCTCCTCGGGGGCTATGGCTACACCTTC.

V and J are TRBV6-6 and TRBJ2-1; D may be TRBD2 (5 bases). Trimming cost V 2 bases and J 8 bases, with 7 bases left between them. Germline lookup yields CDR1 MNHNY and CDR2 SVGAGI (reference sequence). The CDR3 runs 12 residues. The DNA of the CDR3 is TGTGCCAGCAGTTACACCGGGGATGAGCAGTTCTTC. Its translation: CASSYTGDEQFF.

The chain is built from TRBV2 and TRBJ2-7; unclear D gene. Trimming pared 7 bases from V and 0 bases from J, leaving 10 bases between. The CDR3 is 13 residues long. From germline, CDR1 is SNHLY and CDR2 FYNNEI. CDR3 sequence: CASMPVGSYEQYF. In DNA form, the CDR3 reads TGTGCCAGCATGCCGGTTGGCTCCTACGAGCAGTACTTC.

This chain links TRBV11-2 with TRBJ2-7; TRBD2 agrees at 8 bases. The J segment lost 2 bases and the V segment lost 3 bases, leaving 3 bases of the junction unmatched. The CDR3 loop spans 14 amino acids. CDR1 and CDR2 (germline): SGHAT, FQNNGV. CDR3 sequence: CASSFTSGPYEQYF. CDR3 DNA sequence: TGTGCCAGCAGCTTCACTAGCGGTCCCTACGAGCAGTACTTC.

The chain uses TRBV11-3 and TRBJ2-2, with 11 bases aligning to TRBD1. With V trimmed by 3 bases and J by 8 bases, 8 bases remained unmatched. The germline V gene has CDR1 SGHNT and CDR2 YENEEA. CDR3 length equals 16 residues. The CDR3 is CASSLDGQGAGGELFF. DNA for the CDR3: TGTGCCAGCAGCTTGGACGGACAGGGGGCCGGAGGGGAGCTGTTTTTT.

This clone has more than one count but fewer than ten. V gene TRBV27 combines with J gene TRBJ2-1; 8 nucleotides align to TRBD2. The ends lost 2 bases at V and 8 bases at J; junction bases unmatched: 14. From germline, CDR1 is MNHEY and CDR2 SMNVEV (reference sequence). This CDR3 has 17 amino acids. CDR3 nucleotides: TGTGCCAGCAGTTTAGGAACTAGCGGATACAATAAGGATGAGCAGTTCTTC. Its translation: CASSLGTSGYNKDEQFF.

The genes are TRBV5-4 and TRBJ1-2; no definite D call. This CDR3 has 14 residues. V gave up 1 base and J gave up 4 bases, with 11 bases separating them. Germline V lookup: CDR1 SGHNT, CDR2 YYREEE (reference sequence). CDR3 in amino acids: CASSLSGQSYGYTF. The CDR3 nucleotides read TGTGCCAGCAGCTTGTCTGGGCAAAGCTATGGCTACACCTTC.

The V and J genes are TRBV4-1 and TRBJ2-5; maybe TRBD2 (7 bases). Germline values: CDR1 MGHRA, CDR2 YSYEKL. The CDR3 extends over 14 amino acids. V was trimmed by 4 bases and J by 5 bases, leaving 14 bases between them. The CDR3 coding sequence is TGCGCCAGCAGCCCCCCTCGGGGGGCGGAGACCCAGTACTTC. Protein: CASSPPRGAETQYF.

The rearrangement uses TRBV2 and TRBJ1-4, with 7 bases identical to TRBD1. Germline-derived CDR1 and CDR2 are SNHLY and FYNNEI. Trimming cost V 6 bases and J 8 bases; bases outside gene matches: 9. The length of the CDR3 is 14 residues. The CDR3: CASSRDRESEKLFF. In nucleotides, the CDR3 is TGTGCCAGCAGCCGGGACAGAGAGAGCGAAAAACTGTTTTTT.

On this clone itself: A read error may produce the germline difference seen at one junction end. This chain connects TRBV7-7 to TRBJ2-5; D is perhaps TRBD1 (7 bases). The length of the CDR3 is 15 residues. CDR1 is SSHAT, CDR2 FNYEAQ, per germline (reference sequence). The CDR3 spells CASSWGRGDQETQYF. The CDR3 DNA follows: TGTGCTAGCAGCTGGGGCAGGGGGGACCAAGAGACCCAGTACTTC.